One sample yielded the 29 T cell receptor beta chains listed below, sequenced in a study of T-cell memory formation after mild COVID-19. A single record per CDR3 protein comes from TCRdb applying MiXCR to the 5' RACE reads. The sample records approximately 440,000 distinct CDR3 sequences, 15% to 20% being singletons. The sample was PBMCs or a T cell subset sorted from them (not recorded which). The receptors come from an adult woman who had mild COVID-19 (a few samples of this study predate the infection). Cell type and time point are not known.

This clonotype was detected a few times. The V and J genes are TRBV30 and TRBJ2-7; no firm D call. Per germline, CDR1 GTSNPN and CDR2 SVGIG (reference sequence). The CDR3 is 11 residues long. Between the trimmed V and J ends, which lost 4 bases and 6 bases, there was a span of 10 bases. In nucleotides, the CDR3 is TGTGCCTGGACCCCCAAATCCGAGCAGTACTTC. It yields the protein CAWTPKSEQYF.

The chain recombines TRBV6-1 with TRBJ2-1, with D hard to call. Trimming stripped 3 bases from V and 4 bases from J, with 10 bases between. Germline V gene data show CDR1 as MNHNS and CDR2 as SASEGT. This CDR3 has 14 residues. CDR3 DNA sequence: TGTGCCAGCAGTGAGTCCGCTGATTACAATGAGCAGTTCTTC. Its translation: CASSESADYNEQFF.

This sequence joins TRBV7-6 and TRBJ2-7, with 7 positions matching TRBD1. V shed 5 bases, J shed 0 bases, and the junction held 7 bases outside the gene matches. CDR3 size: 15 residues. CDR1 SGHVS and CDR2 FNYEAQ come from the germline V gene. The CDR3 DNA sequence: TGTGCCAGCAGCATTGGACAGGACCTCTCCTACGAGCAGTACTTC. This sequence encodes CASSIGQDLSYEQYF.

This clonotype was seen only a few times. This chain joins TRBV6-6 and TRBJ2-2, with 11 positions matching TRBD2. Germline CDR1 and CDR2: MNHNY and SVGAGI (reference sequence). The trim removed 6 bases at V and 5 bases at J, leaving 5 bases unmatched. CDR3 length: 15 amino acids. CDR3 in amino acids: CASRTLAGGTGELFF. The CDR3 DNA reads TGTGCCAGCAGAACTCTAGCGGGAGGAACCGGGGAGCTGTTTTTT.

V and J are TRBV24-1 and TRBJ2-3; D gene unclear. V lost 5 bases and J lost 3, with 5 bases in between. Germline V gene data show CDR1 as KGHDR and CDR2 as SFDVKD. The CDR3 covers 12 residues. The chain's CDR3 is CATSVGTDTQYF. CDR3 DNA sequence: TGTGCCACCAGTGTTGGTACAGATACGCAGTATTTT.

The chain recombines TRBV6-2 or TRBV6-3 with TRBJ1-5, with D possibly TRBD1 on 6 matching bases. The CDR3 spans 16 residues. The ends were cut back, 0 bases at V and 9 bases at J, with 18 bases in the middle. Germline lookup yields CDR1 MNHEY and CDR2 SVGEGT. The CDR3 nucleotides are TGTGCCAGCAGTTACTCGATGCTGGATCTAGGGGGGCCCCAGCATTTT. It yields the protein CASSYSMLDLGGPQHF.

This rearrangement joins TRBV12-5 to TRBJ1-2; tentatively, D is TRBD1 (6 bases). The length of the CDR3 is 12 residues. Trimming cost V 7 bases and J 8 bases, with 14 bases left between them. Germline CDR1 is LGHNT and CDR2 is FRNRAP. This CDR3 reads CASDNRDGGYTF. The CDR3 DNA is TGTGCTAGTGATAACAGGGACGGAGGCTACACCTTC.

V gene TRBV2 combines with J gene TRBJ2-2; D not certain. CDR3 length equals 13 residues. V was clipped by 6 bases and J by 2 bases, with 7 bases between them. Per germline, CDR1 SNHLY and CDR2 FYNNEI. For the CDR3, the DNA is TGTGCCAGCAGAGACGTAAACACCGGGGAGCTGTTTTTT. Translation: CASRDVNTGELFF. Full variable domain (rest looked up from reference TRBV2 and TRBJ2-2): EPEVTQTPSHQVTQMGQEVILRCVPISNHLYFYWYRQILGQKVEFLVSFYNNEISEKSEIFDDQFSVERPDGSNFTLKIRSTKLEDSAMYFCASRDVNTGELFFGEGSRLTVL.

V and J are TRBV5-5 and TRBJ2-5; TRBD1 aligns across 9 bases. With V trimmed by 4 bases and J by 4 bases, 5 bases remained unmatched. The CDR3 has 14 amino acids. The germline V gene has CDR1 SGHKS and CDR2 YYEKEE (reference sequence). The CDR3 region is CASSRGTGIETQYF. In nucleotides, the CDR3 is TGTGCCAGCAGCCGTGGGACAGGGATAGAGACCCAGTACTTC.

This chain connects TRBV6-6 to TRBJ1-5, with 10 nucleotides matching TRBD1. The CDR3 totals 16 residues. The germline gives CDR1 MNHNY, CDR2 SVGAGI (reference sequence). J lost 1 base, V lost 5 bases, and 5 bases had no gene match. The DNA of the CDR3 is TGTGCCAGCAGTCCGGGGACAGGGGAGAGCAATCAGCCCCAGCATTTT. It yields the protein CASSPGTGESNQPQHF.

The V gene is TRBV4-3, the J gene TRBJ2-2; the match to TRBD1 covers 7 bases. The CDR3 covers 16 residues. From germline, CDR1 is LGHNA and CDR2 YSLEER. Trimming took 4 bases from V and 7 from J; bases not matched to a gene: 12. The CDR3 here is CASSLRDRTRSGELFF. DNA of the CDR3: TGCGCCAGCAGCCTGAGGGACAGAACGCGGAGCGGGGAGCTGTTTTTT.

This clonotype was counted between two and nine times. The rearrangement uses TRBV5-1 and TRBJ2-2; the D is unclear. Trimming shortened V by 2 bases and J by 3 bases, and 14 bases separated the two germline ends. This CDR3 contains 16 residues. The germline V gene has CDR1 SGHRS and CDR2 YFSETQ. The CDR3 nucleotides are TGCGCCAGCAGCTTACTCCACCCTCAGTACACCGGGGAGCTGTTTTTT. It specifies CASSLLHPQYTGELFF.

The gene calls are TRBV10-3 and TRBJ1-2; D is uncertain. The length of the CDR3 is 14 residues. Germline V gives CDR1 ENHRY, CDR2 SYGVKD. V lost 0 bases, J lost 4 bases, and 9 bases lay in between. The CDR3 protein is CAISESDKIYGYTF. CDR3 nucleotides: TGTGCCATCAGTGAGTCCGACAAAATCTATGGCTACACCTTC.

The chain uses TRBV25-1 and TRBJ2-1; D ambiguous. The CDR3 is made up of 13 amino acids. Germline CDR1 MGHDK, CDR2 SYGVNS. Trimming took 4 bases from V and 5 from J, leaving 9 bases between them. The DNA for the CDR3 is TGTGCCAGCAGTGTTGGCATCAACAATGAGCAGTTCTTC. Its protein product is CASSVGINNEQFF.

This chain links TRBV7-9 with TRBJ1-1, with D unresolved. This CDR3 has 12 amino acids. The germline V gene has CDR1 SEHNR and CDR2 FQNEAQ (reference sequence). Trimming removed 5 bases from V and 2 bases from J, with 6 bases in between. Written as DNA, the CDR3 is TGTGCCAGCAGCCCCCGAAACACTGAAGCTTTCTTT. Translation gives CASSPRNTEAFF.

J is TRBJ1-1 and V is TRBV19; D might be TRBD1 (6 bases). The CDR3 consists of 14 residues. The V end lost 7 bases, the J end lost 2 bases, and 14 bases lay between the germline ends. Germline lookup yields CDR1 LNHDA and CDR2 SQIVND (reference sequence). CDR3 sequence: CASKLSGANTEAFF. CDR3 DNA sequence: TGTGCCAGTAAGTTATCAGGGGCTAACACTGAAGCTTTCTTT.

V and J are TRBV6-2 or TRBV6-3 and TRBJ2-3; 11 positions match TRBD2. The junction had 3 bases not matched to a gene; V was cut back by 2 bases and J by 5 bases. The CDR3 covers 15 residues. Per germline, CDR1 MNHEY and CDR2 SVGEGT. The CDR3, as DNA: TGTGCCAGCAGTTACGACGGACTAGCGGGAGATACGCAGTATTTT. This codes for CASSYDGLAGDTQYF.

This clonotype was picked up many times. V gene TRBV4-2 combines with J gene TRBJ2-2, with D perhaps matching TRBD1 or TRBD2 (6 bases each). The germline CDR1 and CDR2 sequences are LGHNA and YNFKEQ. This CDR3 is 18 amino acids long. The V gene lost 0 bases and the J gene lost 4 bases, with 18 bases spanning the gap. CDR3 nucleotides: TGTGCCAGCAGCCAAGATCTGGGGCTACCGGGGGCCACCGGGGAGCTGTTTTTT. Amino acids: CASSQDLGLPGATGELFF.

The chain recombines TRBV7-2 with TRBJ2-2; 16 bases are a match to TRBD2. The length of the CDR3 is 16 residues. The germline gives CDR1 SGHTA, CDR2 FQGNSA. The V and J ends lost 5 bases and 5 bases, in that order; junction bases with no gene match: 2. The chain's CDR3 is CASSLGLAGGTGELFF. The CDR3 DNA reads TGTGCCAGCAGCCTGGGACTAGCGGGGGGGACCGGGGAGCTGTTTTTT.

The chain links TRBV20-1 to TRBJ1-4, with 7 positions matching TRBD1. V shed 8 bases, J shed 4 bases, and the junction held 13 bases outside the gene matches. Germline assignment: CDR1 DFQATT and CDR2 SNEGSKA (reference sequence). The CDR3 runs to 15 residues. CDR3 sequence: CSSEGGRGFNEKLFF. DNA for the CDR3: TGCAGTTCGGAAGGGGGCAGGGGATTTAATGAAAAACTGTTTTTT.

This clonotype came up a few times. The chain combines TRBV12-3 or TRBV12-4 with TRBJ2-5; D gene uncertain. The CDR3 spans 13 residues. V lost 7 bases, J lost 4 bases, and 13 bases lay in between. The CDR3 bases are TGTGCCAGCACTCTAATTGGCTCAGAGACCCAGTACTTC. Amino acids: CASTLIGSETQYF.

There are a few counts of this clonotype. The chain uses TRBV14 and TRBJ1-6; D remains ambiguous. Germline CDR1 reads SGHDN; CDR2 reads FVKESK. The V end lost 3 bases, the J end lost 10 bases, and 16 bases lay between the germline ends. The CDR3 covers 15 residues. Here the CDR3 DNA reads TGTGCCAGCAGCCACAGGACGGAACTTGGGTCACCCCTCCACTTT. The encoded protein is CASSHRTELGSPLHF.

This clonotype was observed many times. The CDR3 nucleotides read TGTGCCAGCAGTCGCTACCCTAGGGAGACCCAGTACTTC. Protein: CASSRYPRETQYF. This rearrangement joins TRBV6-5 to TRBJ2-5, with D unresolved. CDR1 MNHEY and CDR2 SVGAGI come from the germline V gene. Trimming left V 5 bases short and J 5 bases short, with 12 bases between. This CDR3 is built from 13 residues.

The chain combines TRBV20-1 with TRBJ2-7; 7 bases align to TRBD1. There are 13 residues in the CDR3. Germline assignment: CDR1 DFQATT and CDR2 SNEGSKA (reference sequence). V was clipped by 3 bases and J by 5 bases; unmatched bases: 7. CDR3 sequence reads: CSASPTGVHEQYF. The CDR3, as DNA: TGCAGTGCTAGCCCAACAGGGGTCCACGAGCAGTACTTC.

V and J are TRBV4-1 and TRBJ2-1; 7 bases align to TRBD1. The V gene end was trimmed by 0 bases and the J gene end by 8 bases; junction bases not matched to a gene: 7. The V gene's germline CDR1 is MGHRA and CDR2 YSYEKL. There are 15 residues in the CDR3. The CDR3 loop is CASSQDPGQVDEQFF. DNA of the CDR3: TGCGCCAGCAGCCAAGATCCTGGACAGGTCGATGAGCAGTTCTTC.

This clonotype was counted only a few times. The genes are TRBV6-6 and TRBJ2-3; D not certain. V lost 6 bases to trimming and J lost 4 bases, with 14 bases between them. Germline V gene data show CDR1 as MNHNY and CDR2 as SVGAGI (reference sequence). This CDR3 has 14 residues. The CDR3 protein is CASSQNGRPDTQYF. The CDR3 nucleotides are TGTGCCAGCAGCCAAAACGGACGCCCAGATACGCAGTATTTT.

V and J are TRBV27 and TRBJ2-7; TRBD1 matches at 11 bases. Trimming at V came to 7 bases and at J to 3 bases, leaving 5 bases not matched to a gene. This CDR3 has 14 amino acids. Looked up from germline, CDR1 is MNHEY and CDR2 is SMNVEV (reference sequence). The CDR3 sequence: CASTAGQGVYEQYF. In nucleotides, the CDR3 is TGTGCCAGCACGGCGGGACAGGGGGTCTACGAGCAGTACTTC.

The chain links TRBV4-1 to TRBJ1-2; D gene uncertain. CDR3 length equals 14 residues. Trimming removed 2 bases from V and 8 bases from J, with 15 bases in between. The germline V gene encodes CDR1 MGHRA and CDR2 YSYEKL. The CDR3 nucleotides are TGCGCCAGCAGCCAAAGCGGAACGGGAGTAGGCTACACCTTC. It encodes CASSQSGTGVGYTF.

This clonotype was counted between two and nine times. The chain couples TRBV29-1 to TRBJ2-7, with D possibly matching TRBD1 (6 bases). The V and J ends lost 7 bases and 7 bases respectively, with 23 bases between them. The CDR3 length is 14 residues. CDR1 and CDR2 from the germline V gene are SQVTM and ANQGSEA. The CDR3 here is CSARGMAGVREQYF. The CDR3 DNA is TGCAGCGCCCGAGGGATGGCAGGGGTGAGGGAGCAGTACTTC.